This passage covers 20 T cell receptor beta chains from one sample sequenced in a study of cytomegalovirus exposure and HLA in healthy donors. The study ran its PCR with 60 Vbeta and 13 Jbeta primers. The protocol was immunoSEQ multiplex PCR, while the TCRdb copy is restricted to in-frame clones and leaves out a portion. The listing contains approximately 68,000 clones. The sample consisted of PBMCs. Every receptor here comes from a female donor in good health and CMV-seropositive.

CDR3 amino acids: CASSKLAGNADTQYF. CDR3 bases: TGTGCCAGTAGTAAACTAGCGGGGAATGCAGATACGCAGTATTTT. This chain links TRBV19 with TRBJ2-3, with 10 positions matching TRBD2. Germline loops: CDR1 LNHDA, CDR2 SQIVND (reference sequence). The CDR3 has 15 residues. Trimming at V came to 4 bases and at J to 4 bases, leaving 5 bases not matched to a gene.

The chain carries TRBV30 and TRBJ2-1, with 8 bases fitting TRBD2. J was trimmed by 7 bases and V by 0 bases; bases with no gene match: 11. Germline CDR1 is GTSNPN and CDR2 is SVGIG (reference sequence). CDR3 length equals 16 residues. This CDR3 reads CAWSVLLSGGVNEQFF. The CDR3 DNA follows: TGTGCCTGGAGTGTATTACTCTCGGGAGGGGTTAATGAGCAGTTCTTC.

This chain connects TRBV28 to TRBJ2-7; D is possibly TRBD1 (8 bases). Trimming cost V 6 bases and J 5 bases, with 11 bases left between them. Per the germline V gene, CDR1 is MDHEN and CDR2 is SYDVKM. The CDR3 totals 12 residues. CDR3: CASSTGGDEQYF. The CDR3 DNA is TGTGCCAGCAGCACAGGGGGGGACGAGCAGTACTTC.

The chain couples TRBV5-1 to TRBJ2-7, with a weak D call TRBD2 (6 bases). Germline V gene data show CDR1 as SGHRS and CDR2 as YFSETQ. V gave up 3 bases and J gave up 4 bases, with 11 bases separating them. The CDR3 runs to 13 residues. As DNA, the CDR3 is TGCGCCAGCAGCTACGGGGGTCAGTACGAGCAGTACTTC. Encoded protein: CASSYGGQYEQYF. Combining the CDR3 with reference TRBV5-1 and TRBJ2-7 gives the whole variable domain KAGVTQTPRYLIKTRGQQVTLSCSPISGHRSVSWYQQTPGQGLQFLFEYFSETQRNKGNFPGRFSGRQFSNSRSEMNVSTLELGDSALYLCASSYGGQYEQYFGPGTRLTVT.

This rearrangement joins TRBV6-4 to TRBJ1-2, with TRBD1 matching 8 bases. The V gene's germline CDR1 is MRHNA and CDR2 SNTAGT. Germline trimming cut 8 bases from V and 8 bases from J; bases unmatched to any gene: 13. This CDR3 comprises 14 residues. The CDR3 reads CASLESGGAEGYTF. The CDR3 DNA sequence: TGTGCCAGCCTAGAATCAGGGGGCGCGGAAGGCTACACCTTC.

The CDR3 is CASSPGDRDSYEQYF. CDR3 nucleotides: TGTGCCAGCAGCCCGGGGGACAGGGACTCCTACGAGCAGTACTTC. The V gene is TRBV7-8, the J gene TRBJ2-7, with 9 bases aligning to TRBD1. Trimming removed 5 bases from V and 0 bases from J; junction bases left unmatched: 5. The CDR3 covers 15 residues. Germline V gene data show CDR1 as SGHVS and CDR2 as FQNEAQ.

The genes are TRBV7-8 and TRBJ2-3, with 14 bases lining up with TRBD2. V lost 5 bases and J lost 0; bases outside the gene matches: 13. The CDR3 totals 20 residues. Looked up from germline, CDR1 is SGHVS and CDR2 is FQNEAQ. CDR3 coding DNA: TGTGCCAGCAGCCGAAGGACTAGCGGGGGGTATTTGGATAGCACAGATACGCAGTATTTT. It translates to CASSRRTSGGYLDSTDTQYF.

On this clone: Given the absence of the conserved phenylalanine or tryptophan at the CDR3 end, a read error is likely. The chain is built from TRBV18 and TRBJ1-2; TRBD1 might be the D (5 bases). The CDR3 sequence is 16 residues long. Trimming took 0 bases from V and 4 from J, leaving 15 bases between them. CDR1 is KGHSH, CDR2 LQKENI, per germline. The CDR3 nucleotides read TGTGCCAGCTCACCACCGGGTTATGACAGTACCTATGGCTACACCTCC. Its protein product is CASSPPGYDSTYGYTS.

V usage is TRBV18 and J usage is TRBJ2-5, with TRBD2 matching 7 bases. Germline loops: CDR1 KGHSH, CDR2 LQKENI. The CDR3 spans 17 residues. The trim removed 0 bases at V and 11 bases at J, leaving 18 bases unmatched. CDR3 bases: TGTGCCAGCTCACCACCCCGCCTGGAGTTGGACGGGAGGCATCAGTACTTC. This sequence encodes CASSPPRLELDGRHQYF. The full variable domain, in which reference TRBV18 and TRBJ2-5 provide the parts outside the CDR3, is NAGVMQNPRHLVRRRGQEARLRCSPMKGHSHVYWYRQLPEEGLKFMVYLQKENIIDESGMPKERFSAEFPKEGPSILRIQQVVRGDSAAYFCASSPPRLELDGRHQYFGPGTRLLVL.

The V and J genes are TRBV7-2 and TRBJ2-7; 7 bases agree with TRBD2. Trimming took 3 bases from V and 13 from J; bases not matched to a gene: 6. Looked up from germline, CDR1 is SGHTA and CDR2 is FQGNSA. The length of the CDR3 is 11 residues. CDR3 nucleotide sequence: TGTGCCAGCAGCTTCTCAGGGAGGGCTTACTTC. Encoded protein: CASSFSGRAYF.

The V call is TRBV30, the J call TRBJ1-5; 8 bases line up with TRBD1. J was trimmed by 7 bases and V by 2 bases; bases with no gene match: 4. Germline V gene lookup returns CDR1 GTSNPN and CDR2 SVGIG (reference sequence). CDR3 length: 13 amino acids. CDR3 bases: TGTGCCTGGAGTTTACAGGGGGGACAGCCCCAGCATTTT. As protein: CAWSLQGGQPQHF.

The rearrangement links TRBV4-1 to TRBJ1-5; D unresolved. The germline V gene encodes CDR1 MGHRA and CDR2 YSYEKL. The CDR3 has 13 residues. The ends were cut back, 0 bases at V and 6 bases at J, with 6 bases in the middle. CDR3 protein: CASSQDLVQPQHF. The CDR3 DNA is TGCGCCAGCAGCCAAGATCTAGTTCAGCCCCAGCATTTT.

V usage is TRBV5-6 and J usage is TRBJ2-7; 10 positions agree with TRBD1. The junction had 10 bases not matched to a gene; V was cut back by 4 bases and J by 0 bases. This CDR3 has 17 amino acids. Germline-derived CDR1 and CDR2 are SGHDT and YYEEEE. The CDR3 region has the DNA TGTGCCAGCAGCCTTGGAAGGGGACAGGGGCCCTCCTACGAGCAGTACTTC. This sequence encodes CASSLGRGQGPSYEQYF.

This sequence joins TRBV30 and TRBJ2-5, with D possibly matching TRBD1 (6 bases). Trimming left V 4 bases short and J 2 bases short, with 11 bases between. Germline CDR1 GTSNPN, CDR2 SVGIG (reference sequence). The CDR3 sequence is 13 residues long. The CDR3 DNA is TGTGCCTGGAATTGGGACACTCAAGAGACCCAGTACTTC. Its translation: CAWNWDTQETQYF.

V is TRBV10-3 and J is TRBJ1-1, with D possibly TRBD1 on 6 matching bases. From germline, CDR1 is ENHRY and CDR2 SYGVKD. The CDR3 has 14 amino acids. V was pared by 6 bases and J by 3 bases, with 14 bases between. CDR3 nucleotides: TGTGCCATCAGGCAGGGAAAGGGGGACACTGAAGCTTTCTTT. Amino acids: CAIRQGKGDTEAFF.

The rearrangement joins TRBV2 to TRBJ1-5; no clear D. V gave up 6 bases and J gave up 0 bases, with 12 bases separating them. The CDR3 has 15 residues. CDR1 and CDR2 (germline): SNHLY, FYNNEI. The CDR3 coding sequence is TGTGCCAGCAGCTTTTGGCTAGATAGCAATCAGCCCCAGCATTTT. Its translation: CASSFWLDSNQPQHF.

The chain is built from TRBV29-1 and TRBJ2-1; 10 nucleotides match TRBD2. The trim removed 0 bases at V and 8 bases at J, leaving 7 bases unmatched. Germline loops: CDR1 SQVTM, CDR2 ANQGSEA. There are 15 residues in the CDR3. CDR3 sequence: CSVEDGAGGLDEQFF. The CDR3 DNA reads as TGCAGCGTTGAAGATGGAGCGGGAGGGCTGGATGAGCAGTTCTTC.

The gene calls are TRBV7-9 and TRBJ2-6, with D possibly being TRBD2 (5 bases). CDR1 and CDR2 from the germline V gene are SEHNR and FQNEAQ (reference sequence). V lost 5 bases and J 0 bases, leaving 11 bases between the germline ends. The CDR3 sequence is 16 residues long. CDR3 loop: CASSESGFSGANVLTF. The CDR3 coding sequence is TGTGCCAGCAGCGAATCGGGGTTCTCTGGGGCCAACGTCCTGACTTTC.

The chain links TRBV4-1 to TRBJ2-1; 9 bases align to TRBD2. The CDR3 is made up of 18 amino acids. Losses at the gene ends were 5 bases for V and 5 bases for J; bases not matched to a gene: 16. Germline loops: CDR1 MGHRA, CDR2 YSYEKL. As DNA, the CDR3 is TGCGCCAGCAGCAAAGGCCCATGGCGGGAGGGCCGAAACAATGAGCAGTTCTTC. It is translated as CASSKGPWREGRNNEQFF.

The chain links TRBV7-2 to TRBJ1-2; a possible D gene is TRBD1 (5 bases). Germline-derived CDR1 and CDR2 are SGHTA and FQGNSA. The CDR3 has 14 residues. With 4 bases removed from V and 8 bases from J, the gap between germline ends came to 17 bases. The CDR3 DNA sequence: TGTGCCAGCAGCTCTTCCGGACACGCCGGGGGCTACACCTTC. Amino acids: CASSSSGHAGGYTF.